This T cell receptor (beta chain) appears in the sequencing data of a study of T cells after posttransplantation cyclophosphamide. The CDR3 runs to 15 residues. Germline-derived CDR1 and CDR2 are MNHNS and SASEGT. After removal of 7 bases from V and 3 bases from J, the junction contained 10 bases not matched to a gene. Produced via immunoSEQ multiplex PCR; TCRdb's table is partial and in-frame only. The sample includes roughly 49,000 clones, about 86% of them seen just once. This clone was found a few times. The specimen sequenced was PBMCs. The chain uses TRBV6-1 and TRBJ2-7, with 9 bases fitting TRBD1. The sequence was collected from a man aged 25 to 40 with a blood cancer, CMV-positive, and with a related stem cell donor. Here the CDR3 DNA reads TGTGCCAGCACGCCGGGACAGGGTCCCTACTACGAGCAGTACTTC. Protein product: CASTPGQGPYYEQYF.